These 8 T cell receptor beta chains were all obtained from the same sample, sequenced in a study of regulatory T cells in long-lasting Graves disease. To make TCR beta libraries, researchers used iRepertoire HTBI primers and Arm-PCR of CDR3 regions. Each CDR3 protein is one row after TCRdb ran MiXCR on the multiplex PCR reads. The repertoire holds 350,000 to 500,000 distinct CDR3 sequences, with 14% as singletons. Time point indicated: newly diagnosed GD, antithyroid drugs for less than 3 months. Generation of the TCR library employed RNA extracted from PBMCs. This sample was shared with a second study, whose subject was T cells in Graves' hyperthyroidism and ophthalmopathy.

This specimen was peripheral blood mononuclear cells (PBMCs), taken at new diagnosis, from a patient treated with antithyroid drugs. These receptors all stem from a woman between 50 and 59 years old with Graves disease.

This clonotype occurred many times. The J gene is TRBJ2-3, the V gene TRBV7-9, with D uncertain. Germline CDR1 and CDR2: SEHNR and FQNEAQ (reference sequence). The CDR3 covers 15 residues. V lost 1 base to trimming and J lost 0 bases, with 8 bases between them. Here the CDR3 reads CASSLDHSSTDTQYF. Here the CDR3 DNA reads TGTGCCAGCAGCTTAGATCACTCTAGCACAGATACGCAGTATTTT.

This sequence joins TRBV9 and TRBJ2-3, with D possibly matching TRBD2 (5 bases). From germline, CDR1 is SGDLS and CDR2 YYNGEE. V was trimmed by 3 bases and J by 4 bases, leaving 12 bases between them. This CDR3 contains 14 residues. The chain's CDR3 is CASSEGSLADTQYF. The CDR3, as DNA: TGTGCCAGCAGCGAAGGGAGTTTGGCAGATACGCAGTATTTT. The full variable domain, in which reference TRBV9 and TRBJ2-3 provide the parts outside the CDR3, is DSGVTQTPKHLITATGQRVTLRCSPRSGDLSVYWYQQSLDQGLQFLIQYYNGEERAKGNILERFSAQQFPDLHSELNLSSLELGDSALYFCASSEGSLADTQYFGPGTRLTVL.

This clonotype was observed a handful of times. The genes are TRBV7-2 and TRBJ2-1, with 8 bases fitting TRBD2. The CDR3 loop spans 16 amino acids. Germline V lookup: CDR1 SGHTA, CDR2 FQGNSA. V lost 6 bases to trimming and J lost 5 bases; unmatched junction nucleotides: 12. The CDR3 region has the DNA TGTGCCAGCAGTCTACTGGGGACTAGGTCGGACAATGAGCAGTTCTTC. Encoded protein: CASSLLGTRSDNEQFF. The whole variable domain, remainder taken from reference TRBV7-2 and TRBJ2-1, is GAGVSQSPSNKVTEKGKDVELRCDPISGHTALYWYRQSLGQGLEFLIYFQGNSAPDKSGLPSDRFSAERTGGSVSTLTIQRTQQEDSAVYLCASSLLGTRSDNEQFFGPGTRLTVL.

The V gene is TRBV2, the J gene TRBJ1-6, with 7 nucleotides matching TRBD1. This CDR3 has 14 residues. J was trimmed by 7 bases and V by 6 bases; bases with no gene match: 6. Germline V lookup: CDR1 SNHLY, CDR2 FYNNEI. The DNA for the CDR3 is TGTGCCAGCAGCAGGGACAGTTCAAATTCACCCCTCCACTTT. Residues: CASSRDSSNSPLHF.

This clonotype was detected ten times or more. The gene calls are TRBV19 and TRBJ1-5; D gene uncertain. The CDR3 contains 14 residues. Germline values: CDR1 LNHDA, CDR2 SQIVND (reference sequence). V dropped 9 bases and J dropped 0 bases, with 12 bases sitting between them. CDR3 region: CASSRANSNQPQHF. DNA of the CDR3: TGTGCCAGCAGCCGGGCCAATAGCAATCAGCCCCAGCATTTT.

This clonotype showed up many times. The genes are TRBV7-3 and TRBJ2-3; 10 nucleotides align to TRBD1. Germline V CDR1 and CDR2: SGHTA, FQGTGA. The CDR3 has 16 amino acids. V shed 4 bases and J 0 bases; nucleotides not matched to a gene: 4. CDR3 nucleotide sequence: TGTGCCAGCAGCTCCCGGACAGGGGGAAGCACAGATACGCAGTATTTT. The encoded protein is CASSSRTGGSTDTQYF.

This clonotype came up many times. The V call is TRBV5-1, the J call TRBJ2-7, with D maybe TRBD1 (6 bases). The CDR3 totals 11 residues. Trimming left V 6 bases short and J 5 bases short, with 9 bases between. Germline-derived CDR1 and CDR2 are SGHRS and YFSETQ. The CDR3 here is CASKQGNEQYF. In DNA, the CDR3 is TGCGCCAGCAAACAGGGCAACGAGCAGTACTTC.

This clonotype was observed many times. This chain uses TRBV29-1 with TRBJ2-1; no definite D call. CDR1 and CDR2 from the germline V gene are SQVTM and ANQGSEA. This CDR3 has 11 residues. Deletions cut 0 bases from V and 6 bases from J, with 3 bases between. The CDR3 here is CSVEDLNEQFF. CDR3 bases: TGCAGCGTTGAAGATCTCAATGAGCAGTTCTTC.